This TCR beta chain stems from a study of blood T cell repertoires in COVID-19. Background on the study: Samples taken during acute and convalescent COVID-19 were collected in the United States, Italy and Spain.

Original data processing: Reference gene primer amplification gave estimated nucleated cell counts. TCRdb's table, derived via immunoSEQ multiplex PCR, lists solely in-frame clones and lacks some. Clone size and V and J calls were adopted from that table, with D and trimming inferred from the DNA. The sample consists of fewer than 300,000 clones, about 89% of them appearing once. Participants were aged about 18 to 90 years, lived in around 25 US areas, and enrolled virtually. Recovered status applied to Cohort 3 donors who had two consecutive negative PCRs. It also applied to those with clearance or with symptom resolution. The source of this sequence is a man aged 35-49 years who had recovered from COVID-19. Sequencing was carried out using PBMCs or T cells enriched from blood (not recorded which).

Written as DNA, the CDR3 is TGTGCCAGCAGCCAAAAGAGTAACTATGGCTACACCTTC. This sequence encodes CASSQKSNYGYTF. This chain connects TRBV3-1 (or the pseudogene TRBV3-2) to TRBJ1-2; D gene uncertain. Germline CDR1 is LGHDT and CDR2 is YNNKEL (reference sequence). CDR3 length: 13 amino acids. V was clipped by 2 bases and J by 1 base, with 5 bases between them.